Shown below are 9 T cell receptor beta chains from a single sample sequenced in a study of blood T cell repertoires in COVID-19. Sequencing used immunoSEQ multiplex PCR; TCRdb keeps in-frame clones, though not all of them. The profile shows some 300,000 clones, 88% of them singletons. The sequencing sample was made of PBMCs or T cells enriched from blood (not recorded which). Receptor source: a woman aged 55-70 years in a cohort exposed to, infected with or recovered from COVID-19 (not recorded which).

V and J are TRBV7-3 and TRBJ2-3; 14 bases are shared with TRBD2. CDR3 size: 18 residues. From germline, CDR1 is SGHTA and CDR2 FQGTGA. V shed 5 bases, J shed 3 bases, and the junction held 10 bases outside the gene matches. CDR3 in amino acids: CASSPLTSGRAGTDTQYF. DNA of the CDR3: TGTGCCAGCAGCCCACTGACTAGCGGGAGGGCCGGAACAGATACGCAGTATTTT.

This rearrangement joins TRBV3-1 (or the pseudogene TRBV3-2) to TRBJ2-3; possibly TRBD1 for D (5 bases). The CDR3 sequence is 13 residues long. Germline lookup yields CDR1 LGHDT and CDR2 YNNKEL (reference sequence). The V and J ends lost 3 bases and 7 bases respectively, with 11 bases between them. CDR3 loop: CASSHQGVYTQYF. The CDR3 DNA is TGTGCCAGCAGCCATCAGGGTGTATATACGCAGTATTTT.

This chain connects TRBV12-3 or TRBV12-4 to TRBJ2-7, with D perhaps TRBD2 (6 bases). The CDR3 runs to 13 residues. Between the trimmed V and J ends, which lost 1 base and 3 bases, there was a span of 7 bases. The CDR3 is CASSLGRDYEQYF. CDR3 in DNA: TGTGCCAGCAGTTTAGGGAGGGACTACGAGCAGTACTTC.

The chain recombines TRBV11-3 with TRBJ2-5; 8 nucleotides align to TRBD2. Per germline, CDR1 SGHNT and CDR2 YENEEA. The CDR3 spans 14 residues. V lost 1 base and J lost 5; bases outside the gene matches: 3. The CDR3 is CASSLAGLGETQYF. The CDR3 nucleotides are TGTGCCAGCAGCTTAGCGGGACTAGGGGAGACCCAGTACTTC.

The CDR3 bases are TGTGCCAGCAGCATTACAGGGATAGAGCGCTACACCTTC. Encoded protein: CASSITGIERYTF. V and J are TRBV7-9 and TRBJ1-2; the D gene is possibly TRBD1 (6 bases). The CDR3 has 13 amino acids. Germline assignment: CDR1 SEHNR and CDR2 FQNEAQ (reference sequence). V lost 5 bases to trimming and J lost 9 bases, with 16 bases between them.

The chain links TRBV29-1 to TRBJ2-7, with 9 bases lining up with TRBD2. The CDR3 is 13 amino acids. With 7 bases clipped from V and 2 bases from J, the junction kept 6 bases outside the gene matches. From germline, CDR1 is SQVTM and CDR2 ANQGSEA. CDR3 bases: TGCAGCGCTGTTGAGCGGGGGGCCTACGAGCAGTACTTC. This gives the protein CSAVERGAYEQYF.

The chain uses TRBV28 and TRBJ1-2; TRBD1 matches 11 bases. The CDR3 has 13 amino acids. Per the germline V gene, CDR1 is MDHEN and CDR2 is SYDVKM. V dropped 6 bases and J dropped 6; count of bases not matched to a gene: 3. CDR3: CASSRTGGDGYTF. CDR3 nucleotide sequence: TGTGCCAGCAGCAGGACAGGGGGCGATGGCTACACCTTC.

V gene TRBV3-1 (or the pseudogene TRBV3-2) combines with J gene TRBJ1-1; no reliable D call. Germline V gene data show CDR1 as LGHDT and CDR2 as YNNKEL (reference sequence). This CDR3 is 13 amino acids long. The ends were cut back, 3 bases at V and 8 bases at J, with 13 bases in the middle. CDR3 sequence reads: CASSQMRKTEAFF. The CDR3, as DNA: TGTGCCAGCAGCCAGATGAGAAAAACGGAAGCTTTCTTT.

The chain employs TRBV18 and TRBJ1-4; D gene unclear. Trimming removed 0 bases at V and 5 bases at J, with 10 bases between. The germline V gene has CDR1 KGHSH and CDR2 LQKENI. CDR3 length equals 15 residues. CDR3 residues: CASSPPNAVNEKLFF. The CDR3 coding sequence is TGTGCCAGCTCACCACCTAACGCAGTAAATGAAAAACTGTTTTTT.